This TCR beta chain appears in the sequencing data of a study of tumour-infiltrating T cells in Burkitt lymphoma. As for the study in general: Overall and progression-free survival were predicted by productive clonality.

Profiled with immunoSEQ multiplex PCR; TCRdb holds only in-frame clones, not every one. The table lists roughly 140 clones, approximately 98.5% of them singletons. CDR3 length equals 13 residues. Germline V gene sequence: CDR1 LNHDA, CDR2 SQIVND (reference sequence). V was cut by 4 bases and J by 7 bases, with 13 bases left in between. This clonotype originated in a human donor with diffuse large B-cell lymphoma. Some clones in this sample may be carry-over from other donors' samples. Sequencing was done on a sample of tumor tissue. The J gene is TRBJ1-1, the V gene TRBV19; D is undetermined. CDR3 sequence (DNA): TGTGCCAGTAGTACCGGGGTTAGTTATGAAGCTTTCTTT. This gives the protein CASSTGVSYEAFF.